A selection of T cell receptor beta chains follows, all from one sample in a study of blood T cell repertoires in COVID-19. This table comes from immunoSEQ multiplex PCR, and its TCRdb copy is limited to in-frame clones, with some not included. The sample has 350,000 or so clones; about 88% are singletons. The specimen sequenced was PBMCs or T cells enriched from blood (not recorded which). These receptors all stem from a woman in her twenties or thirties who had been exposed to COVID-19. The CDR3 runs from the conserved cysteine through the conserved F or W. A D gene is named only where the DNA matches it firmly. Clone size is not always given. Where it is, it says once, few, many or a class for expanded clones.

d_call clone_size j_call v_call cdr3_length cdr3_aa cdr3_nt
TRBD1 - TRBJ1-2 TRBV4-1 16 CASSQGGSRGEYGYTF TGCGCCAGCAGCCAAGGTGGCTCCAGGGGGGAATATGGCTACACCTTC
TRBD1 - TRBJ1-2 TRBV7-3 13 CASSLDRVDGYTF TGTGCCAGCAGCTTAGACAGGGTAGATGGCTACACCTTC
TRBD1 once TRBJ2-7 TRBV27 16 CASSLWTGTSSYEQYF TGTGCCAGCAGTTTATGGACAGGGACTTCCTCCTACGAGCAGTACTTC
TRBD2 - TRBJ2-1 TRBV7-3 15 CASSPTAGGRNEQFF TGTGCCAGCAGCCCAACAGCGGGGGGAAGGAATGAGCAGTTCTTC
TRBD1 - TRBJ2-7 TRBV28 14 CASSSTGFGYEQYF TGTGCCAGCAGTTCGACAGGGTTTGGCTACGAGCAGTACTTC
- - TRBJ2-5 TRBV3-1/TRBV3-2 17 CASSQESSSAAQETQYF TGTGCCAGCAGCCAAGAATCAAGCTCGGCGGCGCAAGAGACCCAGTACTTC
- few TRBJ1-2 TRBV11-2 14 CASSRGKSNYGYTF TGTGCCAGCAGCCGGGGGAAGTCTAACTATGGCTACACCTTC
- - TRBJ1-5 TRBV11-2 19 CASSQFASGVGVGNQPQHF TGTGCCAGCAGCCAGTTCGCGTCAGGGGTGGGAGTCGGCAATCAGCCCCAGCATTTT
- - TRBJ1-1 TRBV28 14 CASLAVNANTEAFF TGTGCCAGCCTCGCGGTGAATGCGAACACTGAAGCTTTCTTT
TRBD2 - TRBJ2-7 TRBV5-5 13 CASSFSSGYEQYF TGTGCCAGCAGCTTTTCTAGCGGCTACGAGCAGTACTTC